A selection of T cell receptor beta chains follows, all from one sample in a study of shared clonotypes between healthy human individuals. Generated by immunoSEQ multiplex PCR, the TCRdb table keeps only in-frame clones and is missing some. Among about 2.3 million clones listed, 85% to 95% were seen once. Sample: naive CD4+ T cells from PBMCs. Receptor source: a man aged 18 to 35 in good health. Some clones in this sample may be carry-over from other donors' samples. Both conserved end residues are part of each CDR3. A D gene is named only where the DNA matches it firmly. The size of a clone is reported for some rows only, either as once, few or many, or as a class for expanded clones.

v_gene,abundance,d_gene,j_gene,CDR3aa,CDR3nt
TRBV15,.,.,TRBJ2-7,CATSRTTGRSRGQYF,TGTGCCACCAGCAGAACGACAGGCAGAAGTCGGGGGCAGTACTTC
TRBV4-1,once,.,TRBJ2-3,CASSRPLVGTDTQYF,TGCGCCAGCAGCCGGCCCCTTGTCGGCACAGATACGCAGTATTTT
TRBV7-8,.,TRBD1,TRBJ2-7,CASSLEGTGGYEQYF,TGTGCCAGCAGCTTAGAAGGGACAGGGGGCTACGAGCAGTACTTC
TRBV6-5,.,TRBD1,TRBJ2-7,CASRRGQDSSYEQYF,TGTGCCAGCAGGCGGGGACAGGATTCCTCCTACGAGCAGTACTTC
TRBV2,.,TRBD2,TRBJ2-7,CASSVLAGHGEQYF,TGTGCCAGCAGTGTACTAGCGGGTCATGGCGAGCAGTACTTC
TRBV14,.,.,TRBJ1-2,CASSQIRADYGYTF,TGTGCCAGCAGCCAAATTCGGGCAGACTATGGCTACACCTTC
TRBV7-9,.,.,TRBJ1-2,CASSLGGDRPLYGYTF,TGTGCCAGCAGCTTAGGGGGAGACAGACCCCTCTATGGCTACACCTTC
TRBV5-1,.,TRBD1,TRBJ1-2,CASSVNLGGADGYTF,TGCGCCAGCAGCGTAAACCTAGGGGGCGCAGATGGCTACACCTTC
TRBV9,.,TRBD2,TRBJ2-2,CASSVASGSSTGELFF,TGTGCCAGCAGCGTAGCTAGCGGGAGTAGCACCGGGGAGCTGTTTTTT
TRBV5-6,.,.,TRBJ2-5,CASRRMGGEETQYF,TGTGCCAGCAGACGGATGGGGGGAGAGGAGACCCAGTACTTC
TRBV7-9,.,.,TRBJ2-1,CASSSGLRQFF,TGTGCCAGCAGTTCCGGACTACGGCAGTTCTTC
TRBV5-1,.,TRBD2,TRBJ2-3,CASSLGGGRLTDTQYF,TGCGCCAGCAGCTTGGGGGGCGGGAGGCTCACAGATACGCAGTATTTT
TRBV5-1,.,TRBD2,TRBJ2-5,CASSPTGGRVETQYF,TGCGCCAGCAGCCCCACTGGTGGGAGGGTAGAGACCCAGTACTTC
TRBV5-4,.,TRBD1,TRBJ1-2,CASSLEPGQGSTF,TGTGCCAGCAGCCTGGAACCGGGACAGGGATCTACCTTC
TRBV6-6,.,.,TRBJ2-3,CAIGSTDTQYF,TGTGCCATCGGGAGCACAGATACGCAGTATTTT
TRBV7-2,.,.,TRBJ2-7,CASSLLGQGSYEQYF,TGTGCCAGCAGCTTACTAGGTCAGGGGTCCTACGAGCAGTACTTC